This section outlines one T cell receptor (beta chain) sequence together with its context. This clonotype has just a few counts. It lacks a known antigen. It has no much larger one-base neighbor in the sample; base qualities were not kept. CDR1 MDHEN and CDR2 SYDVKM were looked up in the germline V gene. CDR3 length: 12 amino acids, cysteine to phenylalanine. Only the CDR3 region is kept as DNA, spanning 36 bases read in frame from base 1. The V end loses 10 bases and the J end loses 7 bases, and a stretch of 16 bases separates them. The treatment or condition label, as the study defines it: allogeneic hematopoietic cell transplantation with graft depleted of TCRalphabeta T cells and CD19 B cells. The children who served as transplant recipients had been given grafts of TCRalphabeta/CD19-depleted allogeneic hematopoietic cells. The entry originates in a study of T-cell reconstitution after alpha-beta-depleted transplantation in children (TCRdb year 2016). With respect to the entire study: Using TCR repertoire profiling, the study followed T-cell immune reconstitution in a quantitative way in children after TCRalphabeta/CD19-depleted allogeneic hematopoietic cell transplantation.

On the study overall, not on this receptor specifically: Hyperexpanded clone frequencies declined over subsequent months; after one year, T-cell counts and TCRbeta diversity were mostly attributed to newly produced T cells. Apparently early alphabetaT-cell count recovery about two months after transplant reportedly relied on only several hundred rapidly expanded clones derived from non-depleted graft cells. The high TCRbeta diversity at day 60 in some patients was ascribed to recipient T cells and intrathymic progenitors that had survived conditioning.

Library prep was done by PCR. TCRdb lists the instrument as Illumina HiSeq 2500. To normalize quantification of the TCRbeta repertoire, the TCR libraries were built with molecular barcoding that relied on unique molecular identifiers. TCRdb's own reprocessing of the public reads used fastp at Q25 and MiXCR and kept productive beta chains. Here each entry gathers all rows of one CDR3 protein and keeps the most common genes and DNA. The table for this sample lists hundreds of thousands of distinct CDR3 sequences; just over 7.5% of them were counted only once. Jointly, the top ten make up over 7.5% of the sample.

The TCR sequence derives from a female patient aged 2-9 years who had a stem cell transplant for Fanconi anemia, so the T cells may come from the graft donor. Sequenced material: peripheral blood, taken 360 days after TCRalphabeta/CD19-depleted stem cell transplant. The chain uses TRBV28 and TRBJ1-2; TRBD1 is possibly the D segment (6 matching bases). Read as DNA, the sequence is TGTGCCACTACCCCAGGGGTACGTGGCTACACCTTC. The resulting protein is CATTPGVRGYTF.